These 5 T cell receptor beta chains were all obtained from the same sample, sequenced in a study of blood T cell repertoires in COVID-19 (dated by TCRdb to 2019 to 2021). Libraries came from the immunoSEQ multiplex PCR assay. Imported from immuneACCESS, the table was reduced by TCRdb to in-frame sequences with V and J called. These copies leave out some clones; in studies compared against another copy, an unresolved V gene accounts for under half, and the cause of the remainder is not known. Present in this sample are about 210,000 clones, approximately 90% of which were seen just once. The ten largest make up under 0.9% of the sample. Specimen: peripheral blood. The receptors stem from a man aged 35 to 55 with acute or convalescent COVID-19.

This clone was detected a few times. The chain combines TRBV18 with TRBJ2-3; TRBD2 matches 15 bases. Trimming took 2 bases from V and 0 from J; bases not matched to a gene: 3. The CDR3 has 18 residues. Germline CDR1 and CDR2: KGHSH and LQKENI. CDR3 residues: CASSPGLAGGPSTDTQYF. The DNA of the CDR3 is TGTGCCAGCTCACCAGGACTAGCGGGGGGGCCTAGCACAGATACGCAGTATTTT.

This clone came up once. J is TRBJ1-4 and V is TRBV6-1, with 7 positions matching TRBD1. The CDR3 totals 14 residues. Germline V gene data show CDR1 as MNHNS and CDR2 as SASEGT. After removal of 3 bases from V and 5 bases from J, the junction contained 3 bases not matched to a gene. The CDR3, as DNA: TGTGCCAGCAGTGACGGGACAGAAAATGAAAAACTGTTTTTT. This encodes CASSDGTENEKLFF.

This chain links TRBV7-6 with TRBJ2-1; the match to TRBD2 covers 9 bases. The CDR3 is 15 amino acids. V trimming: 5 bases; J trimming: 8 bases; junction bases outside the gene matches: 10. The V gene's germline CDR1 is SGHVS and CDR2 FNYEAQ. The CDR3 coding sequence is TGTGCCAGCAGCATGGGCGGGAGGGTCTGGGATGAGCAGTTCTTC. It encodes CASSMGGRVWDEQFF.

The chain employs TRBV19 and TRBJ1-1; no definite D call. The germline CDR1 and CDR2 sequences are LNHDA and SQIVND (reference sequence). Trimming removed 3 bases at V and 7 bases at J, with 15 bases between. The CDR3 length is 14 residues. The CDR3 protein is CASSITGGWGEAFF. The CDR3 coding sequence is TGTGCCAGTAGTATCACGGGAGGGTGGGGTGAAGCTTTCTTT. Variable domain in full (rest from reference TRBV19 and TRBJ1-1): DGGITQSPKYLFRKEGQNVTLSCEQNLNHDAMYWYRQDPGQGLRLIYYSQIVNDFQKGDIAEGYSVSREKKESFPLTVTSAQKNPTAFYLCASSITGGWGEAFFGQGTRLTVV.

CDR3 in DNA: TGTGCCAGCAGCCCCGGACAGGTCTACGAGCGGCAGTACTTC. The encoded protein is CASSPGQVYERQYF. This chain links TRBV7-2 with TRBJ2-7; 7 nucleotides agree with TRBD1. J gave up 9 bases and V 5 bases, and 13 bases lay outside the gene matches. This CDR3 comprises 14 residues. Germline-derived CDR1 and CDR2 are SGHTA and FQGNSA. Full variable domain (remainder filled in from reference TRBV7-2 and TRBJ2-7): GAGVSQSPSNKVTEKGKDVELRCDPISGHTALYWYRQSLGQGLEFLIYFQGNSAPDKSGLPSDRFSAERTGGSVSTLTIQRTQQEDSAVYLCASSPGQVYERQYFGPGTRLTVT.